This T cell receptor beta chain was captured by sequencing in a study of T cells expressing NK-cell markers (dated by TCRdb to about 2020). About the full investigation: In sorted CD3+CD56+NKG2C+, CD3+CD56+NKG2C- and CD3+CD56-NKG2C+ T-cell subsets from several donors, TCR beta-chain repertoires were profiled. Sequencing of the libraries produced 2 x 150 bp reads on Illumina HiSeq 2000/2500, MiSeq or NextSeq. Seven of the eight sequenced donors were HCMV-seropositive and one was HCMV-seronegative. The study sequenced eight donors, all healthy volunteers chosen at random: three men and five women.

HCMV serostatus was determined by detecting HCMV-specific IgG in serum with a commercial ELISA kit. Ficoll density gradient centrifugation was used to isolate peripheral blood mononuclear cells from blood. Spanning cysteine to phenylalanine, the CDR3 consists of 15 amino acids. DNA is not on record. Instrument on record: Illumina HiSeq 2000. TCR beta cDNA libraries were prepared using 5'RACE template switching, which introduced a universal primer site and unique molecular identifiers. cDNA synthesis was primed from the TCR beta constant segment and was followed by two successive PCR amplification steps. In the authors' own workflow: MIGEC handled demultiplexing of the reads and grouping by UMI, while MiTCR was used to assemble and quantify clonotypes. To exclude erroneous sequences, only TCR cDNA sequences supported by at least two reads were retained. The tcR package was used for downstream repertoire analysis, with clonotypes matched between fractions based on CDR3 nucleotide sequence plus V segment. VDJmatch was used to annotate antigen specificity against VDJdb, with one amino acid substitution in CDR3 permitted. TCRdb reprocessed the reads, and each CDR3 protein sequence is entered once, without DNA. The V and J calls and clone size come from TCRdb's table, not from the authors' own analysis. This sample's table contains about 260,000 distinct CDR3 sequences. The ten biggest clones cover around 0.37% of the sample.

Worth noting for this clonotype: Its specific antigen is unknown.

General findings and caveats noted by the study authors: Those dominant clonotypes were again the most abundant among CD3+CD56-NKG2C+ cells in several donors, at about 28.3-65%. In roughly six donors, the dominant CD3+CD56+NKG2C+ clonotypes were among the top 10 CD8+ clonotypes and accounted for about 1.0-7.5% of CD8+ T cells. It remained unclear whether the expanded NKG2C-expressing T cell clones were specific for HCMV antigens.

This receptor was identified in a man in his late teens or twenties in good health. Donor details come from another sample of the same person, matched by shared clones. In this chain, TRBV12-3 or TRBV12-4 is recombined with TRBJ1-1. Sequencing used blood T cells: a sorted CD56 or NKG2C T cell subset, CD4+ or CD8+ T cells, or bulk PBMC T cells (not recorded which). CDR3 sequence: CASSLQMLLNTEAFF.